Listed here are 21 T cell receptor beta chains from one sample, sequenced in a study of blood T cell repertoires in COVID-19. Assay used: immunoSEQ multiplex PCR; TCRdb lists only in-frame clones, some missing. The table has 300,000 to 350,000 clones, around nine tenths seen once. Material for sequencing was PBMCs or T cells enriched from blood (not recorded which). These receptors were obtained from a woman younger than 45 who had recovered from COVID-19.

The rearrangement links TRBV6-5 to TRBJ2-7; 7 bases line up with TRBD1. The V and J ends lost 4 bases and 2 bases, in that order; junction bases with no gene match: 11. Germline loops: CDR1 MNHEY, CDR2 SVGAGI. This CDR3 is 16 amino acids long. CDR3 sequence (DNA): TGTGCCAGCAGTTCGTTAGACAGGGCGCTAACCTACGAGCAGTACTTC. This translates into CASSSLDRALTYEQYF.

This chain connects TRBV5-4 to TRBJ2-1; 11 bases match TRBD1. Germline lookup yields CDR1 SGHNT and CDR2 YYREEE (reference sequence). J lost 7 bases, V lost 4 bases, and 7 bases had no gene match. This CDR3 spans 15 amino acids. The CDR3 coding sequence is TGTGCCAGCAGCCCCGGGACAGGGGGTATGAATGAGCAGTTCTTC. It yields the protein CASSPGTGGMNEQFF.

This CDR3 reads CASSWAGVTYEQYF. CDR3 DNA: TGTGCCAGCAGCTGGGCGGGAGTCACCTACGAGCAGTACTTC. This sequence joins TRBV7-2 and TRBJ2-7; 7 bases match TRBD2. CDR3 size: 14 residues. J gave up 2 bases and V 4 bases, and 5 bases lay outside the gene matches. The germline V gene has CDR1 SGHTA and CDR2 FQGNSA.

With regard to this clone: In the same sample, other DNA sequences code for this CDR3. V is TRBV27 and J is TRBJ1-2; weak D call: TRBD1 (6 bases). The V end lost 5 bases, the J end lost 8 bases, and 12 bases lay between the germline ends. The CDR3 runs to 12 residues. The germline V gene encodes CDR1 MNHEY and CDR2 SMNVEV (reference sequence). In nucleotides, the CDR3 is TGTGCCAGCAGTCCAAGGGGGAGCGGCTACACCTTC. It codes for CASSPRGSGYTF.

This chain links TRBV6-5 with TRBJ2-7, with D unresolved. Per germline, CDR1 MNHEY and CDR2 SVGAGI. V was trimmed by 6 bases and J by 0 bases, leaving 12 bases between them. This CDR3 is 14 amino acids long. Here the CDR3 reads CASSLDWNSYEQYF. For the CDR3, the DNA is TGTGCCAGCAGCTTAGACTGGAACTCCTACGAGCAGTACTTC.

This chain links TRBV5-6 with TRBJ2-7, with D possibly being TRBD1 (5 bases). The CDR3 is 12 amino acids. V lost 4 bases and J 2 bases, leaving 7 bases between the germline ends. The V gene's germline CDR1 is SGHDT and CDR2 YYEEEE. CDR3 DNA sequence: TGTGCCAGCAGCCGCAGGGCCTACGAGCAGTACTTC. Protein sequence: CASSRRAYEQYF. Together with reference TRBV5-6 and TRBJ2-7, the CDR3 gives the full variable domain: DAGVTQSPTHLIKTRGQQVTLRCSPKSGHDTVSWYQQALGQGPQFIFQYYEEEERQRGNFPDRFSGHQFPNYSSELNVNALLLGDSALYLCASSRRAYEQYFGPGTRLTVT.

The chain carries TRBV6-5 and TRBJ2-1, with TRBD2 identical over 9 bases. The CDR3 totals 15 residues. V shed 4 bases and J 2 bases; nucleotides not matched to a gene: 3. In germline, CDR1 is MNHEY, CDR2 SVGAGI. The CDR3 sequence is CASSLAGVTYNEQFF. DNA for the CDR3: TGTGCCAGCAGTTTAGCGGGAGTCACCTACAATGAGCAGTTCTTC.

The chain has TRBV28 and TRBJ2-7; 8 bases align to TRBD1. V gave up 5 bases and J gave up 9 bases; unmatched junction bases: 15. Germline V gene lookup returns CDR1 MDHEN and CDR2 SYDVKM. The CDR3 spans 15 residues. CDR3 nucleotides: TGTGCCAGCAGTACCCCCAGGGGGCTCCTCGCGGGGCAGTACTTC. Amino acid sequence: CASSTPRGLLAGQYF.

The rearrangement uses TRBV28 and TRBJ1-1, with a weak D call TRBD1 (6 bases). Germline values: CDR1 MDHEN, CDR2 SYDVKM. This CDR3 region has 13 residues. The V end was cut by 5 bases, the J end by 7 bases, with 14 bases between. The CDR3 nucleotides are TGTGCCAGCAGTCCCATCGACAGGAATGAAGCTTTCTTT. It codes for CASSPIDRNEAFF.

CDR3 sequence: CASGLNYGYTF. As DNA, the CDR3 is TGTGCCAGCGGCCTTAACTATGGCTACACCTTC. This sequence joins TRBV28 and TRBJ1-2; D unclear. The germline V gene encodes CDR1 MDHEN and CDR2 SYDVKM. The V end was cut by 8 bases, the J end by 1 base, with 5 bases between. The CDR3 runs to 11 residues.

The V gene is TRBV6-1, the J gene TRBJ1-6; TRBD1 might be the D (6 bases). Trimming pared 2 bases from V and 5 bases from J, leaving 10 bases between. There are 15 residues in the CDR3. Germline values: CDR1 MNHNS, CDR2 SASEGT. In DNA form, the CDR3 reads TGTGCCAGCAGTGAACAGACAGGAGATAATTCACCCCTCCACTTT. This gives the protein CASSEQTGDNSPLHF.

This chain connects TRBV29-1 to TRBJ1-2, with 12 positions matching TRBD1. Losses at the gene ends were 6 bases for V and 7 bases for J; bases not matched to a gene: 15. CDR3 length: 16 amino acids. Per the germline V gene, CDR1 is SQVTM and CDR2 is ANQGSEA. The CDR3 is CSVSPGQGAPRSGYTF. In nucleotides, the CDR3 is TGCAGCGTCAGTCCGGGACAGGGGGCTCCACGGTCTGGCTACACCTTC.

Details on this clone: This sample includes further DNA sequences coding for the same CDR3. This chain uses TRBV29-1 with TRBJ1-1; no firm D call. The germline V gene has CDR1 SQVTM and CDR2 ANQGSEA. V was trimmed by 4 bases and J by 9 bases, leaving 12 bases between them. This CDR3 spans 11 amino acids. CDR3 coding DNA: TGCAGCGTTGTGGCCGGACTGCAAGCTTTCTTT. Amino acid sequence: CSVVAGLQAFF. The full variable domain, in which reference TRBV29-1 and TRBJ1-1 provide the parts outside the CDR3, is SAVISQKPSRDICQRGTSLTIQCQVDSQVTMMFWYRQQPGQSLTLIATANQGSEATYESGFVIDKFPISRPNLTFSTLTVSNMSPEDSSIYLCSVVAGLQAFFGQGTRLTVV.

This clone has just one count. The chain carries TRBV13 and TRBJ2-3; 8 nucleotides agree with TRBD2. The CDR3 totals 14 residues. Per the germline V gene, CDR1 is PRHDT and CDR2 is FYEKMQ (reference sequence). Losses at the gene ends were 4 bases for V and 4 bases for J; bases not matched to a gene: 4. The CDR3 nucleotides read TGTGCCAGCAGCTCTACTAGCGGACCAGATACGCAGTATTTT. Translation: CASSSTSGPDTQYF.

The J gene is TRBJ2-7, the V gene TRBV28; TRBD1 agrees at 8 bases. The CDR3 contains 14 residues. Trimming cost V 5 bases and J 2 bases; bases outside gene matches: 5. The germline V gene has CDR1 MDHEN and CDR2 SYDVKM. CDR3 region: CASSVQGDAYEQYF. The CDR3 DNA follows: TGTGCCAGCAGTGTACAGGGGGACGCCTACGAGCAGTACTTC.

V is TRBV10-3 and J is TRBJ1-2, with TRBD1 matching over 9 bases. Trimming took 8 bases from V and 5 from J; bases not matched to a gene: 18. The CDR3 has 17 residues. The V gene's germline CDR1 is ENHRY and CDR2 SYGVKD. CDR3 protein: CAIRSRDRVLLGYGYTF. In nucleotides, the CDR3 is TGTGCCATCCGAAGCCGGGACAGGGTTTTACTGGGGTATGGCTACACCTTC.

The chain has TRBV2 and TRBJ1-5, with 11 bases identical to TRBD1. J lost 6 bases, V lost 4 bases, and 5 bases had no gene match. CDR3 size: 15 residues. Germline CDR1 and CDR2: SNHLY and FYNNEI. The CDR3 DNA is TGTGCCAGCAGTGGGGGACAGGGGGGCAGTCAGCCCCAGCATTTT. The encoded protein is CASSGGQGGSQPQHF. The whole variable domain, filled in from reference TRBV2 and TRBJ1-5, reads EPEVTQTPSHQVTQMGQEVILRCVPISNHLYFYWYRQILGQKVEFLVSFYNNEISEKSEIFDDQFSVERPDGSNFTLKIRSTKLEDSAMYFCASSGGQGGSQPQHFGDGTRLSIL.

The V gene is TRBV7-2, the J gene TRBJ2-4, with a possible D match to TRBD1 (6 bases). Germline V lookup: CDR1 SGHTA, CDR2 FQGNSA. V was trimmed by 11 bases and J by 6 bases, leaving 14 bases between them. The CDR3 length is 12 residues. CDR3: CASNRAGNIQYF. The CDR3 DNA reads as TGTGCCTCAAACAGGGCGGGAAACATTCAGTACTTC.

This clone has only a few counts. The chain combines TRBV6-5 with TRBJ1-1; D is uncertain. V was cut by 7 bases and J by 1 base, with 4 bases left in between. The CDR3 extends over 11 amino acids. Looked up from germline, CDR1 is MNHEY and CDR2 is SVGAGI. The CDR3 protein is CASNRNTEAFF. DNA of the CDR3: TGTGCCAGCAATCGGAACACTGAAGCTTTCTTT.

The chain links TRBV6-5 to TRBJ2-7; 10 bases map to TRBD1. This CDR3 is built from 14 residues. V lost 6 bases and J lost 3; bases outside the gene matches: 5. Per germline, CDR1 MNHEY and CDR2 SVGAGI. CDR3 nucleotides: TGTGCCAGCAGGGACAGGGGGTATTTCTACGAGCAGTACTTC. This gives the protein CASRDRGYFYEQYF.

The V call is TRBV5-4, the J call TRBJ2-7; TRBD1 matches at 7 bases. The V and J ends lost 2 bases and 7 bases, in that order; junction bases with no gene match: 9. Looked up from germline, CDR1 is SGHNT and CDR2 is YYREEE (reference sequence). This CDR3 is built from 14 residues. In DNA, the CDR3 is TGTGCCAGCAGCTTAAGAGGGGGCCCACGGGAGCAGTACTTC. Translated, it gives CASSLRGGPREQYF.